This T cell receptor beta chain was found in a study of shared clonotypes between healthy human individuals. Regarding the study as a whole: Among non-shared clonotypes, generation probabilities were lower than among those shared by all four donors. How much donors shared clonotypes was expected to be affected by sequencing depth. Rarefaction showed sorted-subset sequencing was incomplete despite large depth.

As for this clone: Its antigen remains unidentified.

All donors were healthy HIV-negative adults lacking recent acute infections or vaccinations. The germline gives CDR1 SEHNR, CDR2 FQNEAQ (reference sequence). The J segment lost 2 bases and the V segment lost 5 bases, leaving 3 bases of the junction unmatched. The CDR3 contains 14 residues. TCRdb's table, derived via immunoSEQ multiplex PCR, lists solely in-frame clones and lacks some. The sample has about 960,000 clones, roughly 72% seen once. Sequencing used memory CD4+ T cells sorted from blood. Indicated subset: CD45RA-negative fraction. The genes are TRBV7-9 and TRBJ2-5, with 9 bases aligning to TRBD2. The TCR comes from a man younger than 35 in good health. CDR3 in amino acids: CASSPTSGQETQYF. The CDR3 nucleotides are TGTGCCAGCAGCCCCACTAGCGGGCAAGAGACCCAGTACTTC.